The 14 T cell receptor beta chains listed next were all sequenced from one sample in a study of shared T cell receptors in the human thymus. The repertoire was sequenced with immunoSEQ multiplex PCR; TCRdb's copy has only in-frame clones and lacks some. The profile shows hundreds of thousands of clones, roughly 90% of them singletons. The sample was also linked to a second study, of human thymus T cells.

The sample was thymocytes. The receptors were gathered from a boy under two years old with a congenital heart defect.

The genes are TRBV11-2 and TRBJ1-2; the D is unclear. The CDR3 is 14 amino acids. The V gene's germline CDR1 is SGHAT and CDR2 FQNNGV. V lost 5 bases and J 5 bases, leaving 15 bases between the germline ends. DNA of the CDR3: TGTGCCAGCAGCCCCGAGGGAATGTGTTATGGCTACACCTTC. Translated: CASSPEGMCYGYTF.

The chain employs TRBV29-1 and TRBJ1-4, with 12 bases fitting TRBD1. This CDR3 region has 16 residues. Germline lookup yields CDR1 SQVTM and CDR2 ANQGSEA. The J segment lost 5 bases and the V segment lost 5 bases, leaving 9 bases of the junction unmatched. This CDR3 reads CSVPGTGGASNEKLFF. CDR3 bases: TGCAGCGTTCCCGGGACAGGGGGCGCGTCGAATGAAAAACTGTTTTTT. The whole variable domain, filled in from reference TRBV29-1 and TRBJ1-4, reads SAVISQKPSRDICQRGTSLTIQCQVDSQVTMMFWYRQQPGQSLTLIATANQGSEATYESGFVIDKFPISRPNLTFSTLTVSNMSPEDSSIYLCSVPGTGGASNEKLFFGSGTQLSVL.

This clone was detected only once. The chain is built from TRBV7-9 and TRBJ2-5; 8 bases are shared with TRBD1. The CDR3 extends over 15 amino acids. Germline CDR1 reads SEHNR; CDR2 reads FQNEAQ (reference sequence). The V gene end was trimmed by 2 bases and the J gene end by 3 bases; junction bases not matched to a gene: 5. Here the CDR3 reads CASSLISDREETQYF. DNA of the CDR3: TGTGCCAGCAGCTTAATTTCGGACAGGGAAGAGACCCAGTACTTC. Full variable domain (outside the CDR3, taken from reference TRBV7-9 and TRBJ2-5): DTGVSQNPRHKITKRGQNVTFRCDPISEHNRLYWYRQTLGQGPEFLTYFQNEAQLEKSRLLSDRFSAERPKGSFSTLEIQRTEQGDSAMYLCASSLISDREETQYFGPGTRLLVL.

This clone occurred once. This chain joins TRBV11-2 and TRBJ2-2; tentative D call: TRBD2 (5 bases). Germline V gives CDR1 SGHAT, CDR2 FQNNGV. CDR3 length: 17 residues. V was cut by 4 bases and J by 3 bases, with 18 bases left in between. This CDR3 is CASSSPVRDKDTGELFF. CDR3 bases: TGTGCCAGCAGCTCCCCCGTCCGGGATAAAGACACCGGGGAGCTGTTTTTT.

The chain carries TRBV5-1 and TRBJ1-1, with D unresolved. This CDR3 spans 15 amino acids. Germline CDR1 is SGHRS and CDR2 is YFSETQ. V shed 4 bases and J shed 2 bases, with 15 bases lying between them. CDR3 bases: TGCGCCAGCAGCCTTGGTGACAAATTTAACACTGAAGCTTTCTTT. It yields the protein CASSLGDKFNTEAFF.

The chain links TRBV2 to TRBJ2-7; 8 nucleotides align to TRBD1. This CDR3 is 15 amino acids long. Per germline, CDR1 SNHLY and CDR2 FYNNEI. Germline trimming cut 2 bases from V and 3 bases from J; bases unmatched to any gene: 6. The CDR3 sequence: CASSEWDRPFYEQYF. The CDR3 bases are TGTGCCAGCAGTGAATGGGACAGGCCCTTCTACGAGCAGTACTTC. The full variable domain, its missing parts supplied by reference TRBV2 and TRBJ2-7, is EPEVTQTPSHQVTQMGQEVILRCVPISNHLYFYWYRQILGQKVEFLVSFYNNEISEKSEIFDDQFSVERPDGSNFTLKIRSTKLEDSAMYFCASSEWDRPFYEQYFGPGTRLTVT.

The J gene is TRBJ2-7, the V gene TRBV4-3, with 7 nucleotides matching TRBD2. This CDR3 contains 17 residues. Looked up from germline, CDR1 is LGHNA and CDR2 is YSLEER. The J segment lost 0 bases and the V segment lost 0 bases, leaving 8 bases of the junction unmatched. CDR3 sequence (DNA): TGCGCCAGCAGCCAAGATTCCGTGAGCGGGGACTCCTACGAGCAGTACTTC. This sequence encodes CASSQDSVSGDSYEQYF.

The gene calls are TRBV18 and TRBJ2-7; TRBD1 agrees at 9 bases. Looked up from germline, CDR1 is KGHSH and CDR2 is LQKENI. The CDR3 has 15 residues. The J segment lost 0 bases and the V segment lost 4 bases, leaving 4 bases of the junction unmatched. CDR3 loop: CASSHRGLHSYEQYF. As DNA, the CDR3 is TGTGCCAGCTCACACAGGGGGCTTCACTCCTACGAGCAGTACTTC.

Here the CDR3 reads CATQVEPTEAFF. The CDR3 coding sequence is TGTGCCACACAGGTCGAGCCCACTGAAGCTTTCTTT. The chain uses TRBV6-1 and TRBJ1-1; a weak D match, TRBD1 (5 bases). The CDR3 loop spans 12 amino acids. Trimming left V 10 bases short and J 4 bases short, with 13 bases between. Per the germline V gene, CDR1 is MNHNS and CDR2 is SASEGT.

The chain recombines TRBV4-3 with TRBJ2-7; TRBD1 agrees at 7 bases. The V segment lost 0 bases and the J segment 5 bases; nucleotides outside the gene matches: 13. The germline gives CDR1 LGHNA, CDR2 YSLEER. The CDR3 spans 17 residues. CDR3 bases: TGCGCCAGCAGCCAAGACTATGCCACCGGGACAGACCACGAGCAGTACTTC. It yields the protein CASSQDYATGTDHEQYF.

Only a few counts were recorded for this clone. The genes are TRBV27 and TRBJ1-2, with 10 positions matching TRBD1. The CDR3 consists of 15 residues. Losses at the gene ends were 3 bases for V and 7 bases for J; bases not matched to a gene: 8. Per the germline V gene, CDR1 is MNHEY and CDR2 is SMNVEV (reference sequence). CDR3 coding DNA: TGTGCCAGCAGTTTCGACTGGAGGGACAGGGGTGGCTACACCTTC. This codes for CASSFDWRDRGGYTF.

The CDR3 region is CASSLARREAEGEQFF. CDR3 in DNA: TGCGCCAGCAGCTTGGCCCGGCGGGAGGCGGAAGGGGAGCAGTTCTTC. The V and J genes are TRBV5-1 and TRBJ2-1, with 8 bases that match TRBD2. This CDR3 has 16 amino acids. V dropped 0 bases and J dropped 10; count of bases not matched to a gene: 12. Germline V gene lookup returns CDR1 SGHRS and CDR2 YFSETQ.

The gene calls are TRBV6-6 and TRBJ1-1; D is unclear. The V and J ends lost 2 bases and 5 bases respectively, with 9 bases between them. The length of the CDR3 is 13 residues. The germline CDR1 and CDR2 sequences are MNHNY and SVGAGI (reference sequence). CDR3 sequence reads: CASSYDNETEAFF. The CDR3 nucleotides are TGTGCCAGCAGTTACGACAACGAGACTGAAGCTTTCTTT.

The V gene is TRBV7-9, the J gene TRBJ2-1; the D is unclear. This CDR3 is 12 amino acids long. CDR1 is SEHNR and CDR2 is FQNEAQ in the germline V gene (reference sequence). Trimming took off 2 bases at V and 5 bases at J, with 4 bases between the two ends. In DNA form, the CDR3 reads TGTGCCAGCAGCTTATCGGACAATGAGCAGTTCTTC. Translating it yields CASSLSDNEQFF.